Relative to its sample, the clone carrying this TCR beta chain is medium-sized. Antigen: not known. The data stem from a study of cytomegalovirus exposure and HLA in healthy donors. Study details: A subsequent analysis stated that the 120 validation repertoires were run on the same platform as the approximately 700 first-cohort repertoires.

Method: immunoSEQ multiplex PCR; TCRdb's copy keeps in-frame clones and lacks some. Of tens of thousands of clones in the sample, approximately 93% are singletons; the top ten hold 0.55% to 0.75%. Germline V CDR1 and CDR2: MRHNA, SNTAGT. The CDR3 extends over 15 amino acids. The V and J ends lost 0 bases and 4 bases respectively, with 12 bases between them. Study-level findings and limits: It was fewer than 200 TCR beta chains that were listed as cytomegalovirus-associated.

The sequencing input was PBMCs. The chain links TRBV6-4 to TRBJ1-1; TRBD1 is a possible D gene (6 bases). This TCR derives from a man in his late teens or twenties in good health and CMV-seronegative. The CDR3 DNA reads TGTGCCAGCAGTGACTCACCGGACAGACCCACTGAAGCTTTCTTT. Translation: CASSDSPDRPTEAFF.